The 11 T cell receptor beta chains below all came from one sample that was sequenced in a study of spatial heterogeneity in lung cancer. TCRdb called the 5' RACE reads again in MiXCR, with one record for every CDR3 protein. This table has roughly 10,000 distinct CDR3 sequences, nearly 4% appearing once. Indicated time point: sample taken at primary tumor resection. Whole RNA from tumor, nontumor lung or frozen PBMC was sequenced unsorted. The starting material was normal lung tissue next to the tumor, obtained at surgery. Source of these receptors: a male donor with early-stage non-small cell lung cancer.

Only a few counts were recorded for this clonotype. V and J are TRBV5-1 and TRBJ1-2; D is ambiguous. This CDR3 is 15 amino acids long. From germline, CDR1 is SGHRS and CDR2 YFSETQ. The V end was cut by 1 base, the J end by 2 bases, with 12 bases between. CDR3 coding DNA: TGCGCCAGCAGCTTGACGTCGCTGGGGAACTATGGCTACACCTTC. Protein sequence: CASSLTSLGNYGYTF. Based on the CDR3 plus reference TRBV5-1 and TRBJ1-2, the full variable domain is KAGVTQTPRYLIKTRGQQVTLSCSPISGHRSVSWYQQTPGQGLQFLFEYFSETQRNKGNFPGRFSGRQFSNSRSEMNVSTLELGDSALYLCASSLTSLGNYGYTFGSGTRLTVV.

By share of the sample, this clonotype is medium-sized (0.01 to 0.1%). This chain uses TRBV27 with TRBJ2-5; 7 bases align to TRBD2. Per germline, CDR1 MNHEY and CDR2 SMNVEV (reference sequence). This CDR3 is 15 amino acids long. Trimming at V came to 2 bases and at J to 4 bases, leaving 7 bases not matched to a gene. CDR3 amino acids: CASSLGGRGRETQYF. As DNA, the CDR3 is TGTGCCAGCAGTTTAGGTGGGAGGGGAAGAGAGACCCAGTACTTC.

This clonotype was recorded many times. This rearrangement joins TRBV7-6 to TRBJ1-6; 8 bases map to TRBD1. V lost 3 bases, J lost 9 bases, and 7 bases stayed unmatched. Germline values: CDR1 SGHVS, CDR2 FNYEAQ. The CDR3 extends over 15 amino acids. CDR3 region: CASSLTGAASSPLHF. The CDR3 coding sequence is TGTGCCAGCAGCTTGACAGGGGCCGCAAGTTCACCCCTCCACTTT.

By share of the sample, this clonotype is medium-sized (0.01 to 0.1%). This rearrangement joins TRBV12-3 or TRBV12-4 to TRBJ1-2; a weak D match, TRBD1 (6 bases). V lost 3 bases and J 3 bases, leaving 8 bases between the germline ends. This CDR3 is 13 amino acids long. CDR3 amino acids: CASSFRTDYGYTF. For the CDR3, the DNA is TGTGCCAGCAGTTTCAGGACAGACTATGGCTACACCTTC.

By share, this clonotype ranks as medium-sized. The V call is TRBV20-1, the J call TRBJ2-7, with TRBD2 matching 12 bases. Per the germline V gene, CDR1 is DFQATT and CDR2 is SNEGSKA (reference sequence). This CDR3 contains 15 residues. J gave up 5 bases and V 3 bases, and 8 bases lay outside the gene matches. The CDR3: CSASEGLAGSHEQYF. DNA for the CDR3: TGCAGTGCTAGTGAAGGACTAGCGGGAAGCCACGAGCAGTACTTC.

This clonotype came up many times. The chain carries TRBV4-3 and TRBJ1-3, with D tentatively TRBD1 (6 bases). This CDR3 is 20 amino acids long. Trimming removed 3 bases at V and 0 bases at J, with 24 bases between. Germline CDR1 LGHNA, CDR2 YSLEER. CDR3 in DNA: TGCGCCAGCAGCCACAAAATATACAGGGCCCTCGATTTCTCTGGAAACACCATATATTTT. Protein sequence: CASSHKIYRALDFSGNTIYF.

This clonotype was observed many times. DNA of the CDR3: TGCGCCAGCAGCGTGGATGGGACCTACAATGAGCAGTTCTTC. It is translated as CASSVDGTYNEQFF. The chain couples TRBV5-1 to TRBJ2-1; D unresolved. Trimming took 4 bases from V and 2 from J, leaving 10 bases between them. The CDR3 consists of 14 residues. In germline, CDR1 is SGHRS, CDR2 YFSETQ.

This clonotype has at least ten counts. The rearrangement links TRBV6-6 to TRBJ1-1, with D unclear. Germline CDR1 and CDR2: MNHNY and SVGAGI (reference sequence). CDR3 length: 12 amino acids. Trimming took off 7 bases at V and 3 bases at J, with 9 bases between the two ends. The CDR3, as DNA: TGTGCCAGCAAATTGGAGGACACTGAAGCTTTCTTT. Translation gives CASKLEDTEAFF.

The count of this clonotype is one. A much larger clonotype is one base distant, so this may be a read error. As the CDR3 is not closed by the conserved phenylalanine or tryptophan, this likely results from a read error. J is TRBJ2-1 and V is TRBV20-1; D may match TRBD1 or TRBD2 (5 bases each). V lost 8 bases, J lost 7 bases, and 18 bases lay in between. The CDR3 consists of 13 residues. Germline assignment: CDR1 DFQATT and CDR2 SNEGSKA (reference sequence). CDR3 amino acids: CSPEGLAGNEQFS. In DNA form, the CDR3 reads TGCAGTCCCGAGGGGCTAGCTGGAAATGAGCAGTTCTCC.

This clonotype was seen many times. The rearrangement links TRBV7-3 to TRBJ2-3; 10 bases map to TRBD2. V lost 3 bases and J lost 2; bases outside the gene matches: 23. The CDR3 is 22 residues long. The germline V gene has CDR1 SGHTA and CDR2 FQGTGA. This CDR3 is CASSFLGPKTGSLAGITDTQYF. CDR3 in DNA: TGTGCCAGCAGCTTTTTAGGACCGAAAACGGGGTCACTAGCGGGGATCACAGATACGCAGTATTTT.

This clonotype came up many times. The CDR3 loop is CASTPGQGPSISSYEQYF. CDR3 nucleotide sequence: TGTGCCAGCACGCCGGGACAGGGGCCTTCGATAAGCTCCTACGAGCAGTACTTC. The rearrangement links TRBV5-8 to TRBJ2-7; 10 bases are a match to TRBD1. The CDR3 covers 18 residues. The trim removed 6 bases at V and 0 bases at J, leaving 15 bases unmatched. The germline V gene has CDR1 SGHTS and CDR2 YDEGEE.